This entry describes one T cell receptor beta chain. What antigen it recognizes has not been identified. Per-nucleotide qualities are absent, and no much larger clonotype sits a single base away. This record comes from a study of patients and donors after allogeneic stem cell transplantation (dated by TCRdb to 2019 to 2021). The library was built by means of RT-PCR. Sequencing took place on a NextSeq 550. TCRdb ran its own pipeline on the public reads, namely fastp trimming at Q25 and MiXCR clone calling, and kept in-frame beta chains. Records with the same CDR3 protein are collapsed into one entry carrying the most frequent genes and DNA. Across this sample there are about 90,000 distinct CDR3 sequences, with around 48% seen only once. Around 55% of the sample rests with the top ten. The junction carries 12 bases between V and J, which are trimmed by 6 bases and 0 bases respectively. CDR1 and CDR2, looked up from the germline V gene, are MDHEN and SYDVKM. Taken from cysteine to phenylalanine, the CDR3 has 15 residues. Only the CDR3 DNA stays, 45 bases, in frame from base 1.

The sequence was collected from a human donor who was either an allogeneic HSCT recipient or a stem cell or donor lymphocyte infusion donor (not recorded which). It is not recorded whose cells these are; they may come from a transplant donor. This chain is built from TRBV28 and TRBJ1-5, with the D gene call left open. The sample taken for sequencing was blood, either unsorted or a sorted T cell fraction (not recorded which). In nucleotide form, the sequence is TGTGCCAGCAGCCCATTTTTATATAGCAATCAGCCCCAGCATTTT. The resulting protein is CASSPFLYSNQPQHF.